These T cell receptor beta chains were read from a single sample in a study of cytomegalovirus exposure and HLA in healthy donors. The repertoire was sequenced with immunoSEQ multiplex PCR; TCRdb's copy has only in-frame clones and lacks some. This sample yields 150,000 to 200,000 clones, of which 71% are seen a single time; 2.8% belongs to the top ten. The sequenced sample was PBMCs. The source of these receptors is a woman in her 30s in good health and CMV-seronegative. Both conserved end residues are trimmed from each CDR3.

v_call: TRBV9; cdr3_aa: ASSFTSGGEGDTQY
v_call: TRBV6-5; cdr3_aa: ASSLILPRGTGYT
v_call: TRBV4-2; cdr3_aa: ASSQRTGLSYEQY
v_call: TRBV30; cdr3_aa: AWRWGPNEQF
v_call: TRBV9; cdr3_aa: ASSVEGTGNTEAF
v_call: TRBV14; cdr3_aa: ASSHGGTGPYEQY
v_call: TRBV2; cdr3_aa: ASSTGQAYNEQF
v_call: TRBV18; cdr3_aa: ASSPPGTSPQETQY
v_call: TRBV5-5; cdr3_aa: ASSFAYYGADTQY
v_call: TRBV28; cdr3_aa: ASSSIRQGNQPQH
v_call: TRBV5-4; cdr3_aa: ASSLGLAGKTKETQY
v_call: TRBV2; cdr3_aa: ASRLAGDPYNEQF
v_call: TRBV4-3; cdr3_aa: ASSQDWEGSNEQY
v_call: TRBV9; cdr3_aa: ASSVGLGLFNEQF